This T cell receptor beta chain was profiled in a study of molecular identifiers for immune sequencing clone quantification (dated 2018 in TCRdb). Looking at the study overall: For a replicate experiment, RNA from approximately 20,000 or 100,000 naive CD8 T cells was divided into five aliquots, and four of the five aliquots were sequenced. This methods study benchmarked molecular-identifier clustering-based TCR repertoire sequencing (MIDCIRS) and TCR RNA copy counting, using CD8 T cells to do so. The study at large found these results: Modeling estimated about three recovered TCR RNA copies per cell, compared with about ten by digital PCR, which implies roughly 29% capture efficiency. The sizes of highly expanded clones could end up underestimated when identical TCR molecules share a barcode. When barcode sub-clustering was left out, chimeric consensus sequences inflated TCR diversity, with chimeras reaching as high as 47%. A single cell's worth of spiked-in Jurkat TCR RNA was reported detectable even among about a million naive CD8 T cells. Clones above 20 RNA copies held over 97% of molecules in CMV-specific effector cells but under 1% in naive cells. The naive libraries included spiked-in Jurkat TCR RNA (about nine copies' worth), and this Jurkat TCR RNA is not part of the donor repertoire.

Libraries of naive CD8 T cells were generated from around 20,000 to 1,000,000 sorted cells, with 10%, 30% or 50% of the purified RNA used. Naive CD8 T cells were FACS-sorted as CD8+CD4-CCR7+CD45RA+ on a BD FACSAria II into RLT Plus buffer. To test detection sensitivity, Jurkat RNA equal to ten TCR copies was added to samples of about 18,000-1,100,000 naive CD8 T cells. Enrichment of CD8 T cells was done with RosetteSep CD8+ T Cell Enrichment Cocktail plus Ficoll-Paque, and ACK red cell lysis came afterward. In regard to this clonotype: This receptor's antigen is unknown. This CDR3 fails to terminate in the conserved phenylalanine or tryptophan, so it likely reflects a read error.

V is pruned by 5 bases and J by 4 bases, leaving 11 bases of the junction without a gene match. The CDR3 spans 16 amino acids, including both terminal residues. The read is trimmed to its CDR3 DNA, 48 bases read in frame from base 1. The germline V gene (reference sequence) specifies MNHEY as CDR1 and SMNVEV as CDR2. Libraries were constructed by PCR. Sequencing took place on an Illumina HiSeq 4000. Bulk TCR libraries were prepared as previously described, using TCR primers listed in Table S5. Total RNA was purified with the Qiagen AllPrep DNA/RNA kit. Before analysis, reads from multiple sequencing runs of one library were combined. From the authors' description of their analysis: Reads were retained only if an exact TCR constant sequence was present, and the retained reads were trimmed to 150 nt and grouped according to their 12-nt molecular barcodes. Within each barcode group, reads were sub-clustered at a 15% Levenshtein threshold, and quality-weighted consensus sequences were built per RNA molecule. Non-functional sequences were filtered out, along with any lower-count sequence sitting one edit away from another sequence. Barcode sub-clusters with fewer than 20% of the maximum read count were removed, based on fitting two negative binomial distributions. TCRdb redid the processing of the public reads, applying fastp at Q25 and MiXCR, and retained in-frame beta chains. Entries are consolidated by CDR3 protein sequence, retaining the most common genes and DNA. TCRdb's processing, not the authors' own work, is the source of the V and J calls. The sample contains 550,000 to 750,000 distinct CDR3 sequences, about 20% of them found a single time. The ten most abundant clones make up roughly 0.83% of the sample.

The source of this sequence is a human donor in good health. Some libraries in this study had Jurkat cell RNA spiked in. The chain was built from TRBV27 and TRBJ2-1; a stretch of 7 junction bases matches TRBD2. Specimen: naive CD8+ T cells from blood, with Jurkat cell RNA spiked in. The meaning of the sample's cell subset or site label: FACS-sorted CD8+CD4-CCR7+CD45RA+ naive T cells. The CDR3 sequence is CASSHSTGGYYNEQFS. The nucleotides are TGTGCCAGCAGTCACTCCACCGGGGGGTATTACAATGAGCAGTTCTCC.